The 4 T cell receptor beta chains below all came from one sample that was sequenced in a study of neurological immune-mediated disorders (dated by TCRdb to between 2018 and 2020). Libraries were prepared through 5' RACE. For sequencing, an Illumina HiSeq 2500 was employed. The public reads were reprocessed in TCRdb via fastp at Q25 and MiXCR, keeping in-frame beta chains. Here each entry gathers all rows of one CDR3 protein and keeps the most common genes and DNA. The sample table holds about 30,000 distinct CDR3 sequences, of which 15% were seen once. The ten largest account for around 25% of the sample. Sample: PBMCs. Source of these receptors: a man aged 65-85 years in good health.

This clonotype was counted between two and nine times. The chain is built from TRBV4-3 and TRBJ2-2; D gene unclear. The V and J ends lost 0 bases and 7 bases respectively, with 12 bases between them. CDR3 length: 15 amino acids. The germline V gene encodes CDR1 LGHNA and CDR2 YSLEER. CDR3: CASSQDRVVHGELFF. DNA for the CDR3: TGCGCCAGCAGCCAAGATCGGGTGGTTCACGGGGAGCTGTTTTTT.

The genes are TRBV20-1 and TRBJ2-4; 12 bases agree with TRBD1. This CDR3 is built from 19 residues. Germline V CDR1 and CDR2: DFQATT, SNEGSKA (reference sequence). J lost 6 bases, V lost 0 bases, and 15 bases had no gene match. The CDR3 DNA is TGCAGTGCTAGAGATTCGGGACAGGGGGCGAGAGATTGGGGAAACATTCAGTACTTC. Its protein is CSARDSGQGARDWGNIQYF.

This clonotype was counted at least ten times. The CDR3 loop is CATSDSGQGTDTQYF. Written as DNA, the CDR3 is TGTGCCACCAGTGATTCGGGACAGGGAACAGATACGCAGTATTTT. V gene TRBV24-1 combines with J gene TRBJ2-3; TRBD1 agrees at 9 bases. The length of the CDR3 is 15 residues. Germline trimming cut 2 bases from V and 3 bases from J; bases unmatched to any gene: 2. Germline V gene sequence: CDR1 KGHDR, CDR2 SFDVKD.

The chain employs TRBV12-3 or TRBV12-4 and TRBJ2-1; tentatively, D is TRBD1 (5 bases). The CDR3 covers 14 residues. Trimming took 8 bases from V and 4 from J, leaving 15 bases between them. In DNA, the CDR3 is TGTGCCAGCTCGCCTACAGGCATTTACAATGAGCAGTTCTTC. It is translated as CASSPTGIYNEQFF.